The entry below describes one TCR beta chain. The data stem from a study of blood T cell repertoires in COVID-19. The overall study: The samples span acute and convalescent COVID-19 from the United States, Italy and Spain. In each case, the material was cDNA or gDNA derived from T cells, B-cell-depleted T cells, or PBMCs.

Authors' analysis steps: Researchers report that nucleated cell counts were estimated from reference gene primer amplification. Method: immunoSEQ multiplex PCR; TCRdb's copy keeps in-frame clones and lacks some. V, J and clone size are taken as reported in that table, and D and trimming were inferred from the DNA itself. The repertoire holds under 200,000 clones, with roughly 85% as singletons. The V segment lost 3 bases and the J segment 1 base; nucleotides outside the gene matches: 3. This CDR3 is 14 amino acids long. Germline V gene lookup returns CDR1 SGHRS and CDR2 YFSETQ. The sequence was collected from a woman of 80 years or more with acute or convalescent COVID-19. Sequenced: peripheral blood. This chain connects TRBV5-1 to TRBJ2-5, with 7 positions matching TRBD1. The CDR3 DNA is TGCGCCAGCAGCTACGGGACAGCCCAAGAGACCCAGTACTTC. Its protein is CASSYGTAQETQYF.